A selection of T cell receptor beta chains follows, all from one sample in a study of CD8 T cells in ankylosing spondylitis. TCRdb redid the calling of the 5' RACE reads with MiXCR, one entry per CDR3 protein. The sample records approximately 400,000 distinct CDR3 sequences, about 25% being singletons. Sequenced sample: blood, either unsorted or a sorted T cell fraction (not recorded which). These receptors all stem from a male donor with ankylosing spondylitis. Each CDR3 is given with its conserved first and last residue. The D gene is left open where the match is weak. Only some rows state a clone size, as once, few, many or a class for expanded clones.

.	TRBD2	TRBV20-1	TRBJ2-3	TGCAGTGCTCTGACTAGCGGGAGTGATACGCAGTATTTT	CSALTSGSDTQYF
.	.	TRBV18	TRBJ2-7	TGTGCCAGCTCACCAAAACAATCGGACAAATACGAGCAGTACTTC	CASSPKQSDKYEQYF
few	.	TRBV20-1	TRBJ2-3	TGCAGTGCTAGAGATGGGGGGGATACGCAGTATTTT	CSARDGGDTQYF
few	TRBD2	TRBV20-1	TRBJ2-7	TGCAGTGCTCTGAGCGGGAGGGCCTCCTACGAGCAGTACTTC	CSALSGRASYEQYF
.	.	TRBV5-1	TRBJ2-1	TGCGCCAGCAGCGGGGACCCGCACAATGAGCAGTTCTTC	CASSGDPHNEQFF
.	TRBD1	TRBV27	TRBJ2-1	TGTGCCACCGCACAGGGGGCCAACTACAATGAGCAGTTCTTC	CATAQGANYNEQFF
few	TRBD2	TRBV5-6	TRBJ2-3	TGTGCCAGCAGCGGCATAGCGGGAGGGCCGAATACGCAGTATTTT	CASSGIAGGPNTQYF
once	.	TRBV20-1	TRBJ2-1	TGCAGTGCTTACCGAGGACCCGGTTCCGGCGAGCAGTTCTTC	CSAYRGPGSGEQFF
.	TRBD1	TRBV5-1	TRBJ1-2	TGCGCCAGCAGCGCCCTGGGACAGTACGTCGGCTACACCTTC	CASSALGQYVGYTF
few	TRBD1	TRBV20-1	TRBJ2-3	TGCAGTGCTGGGGGACAGGGGGGACCCACAGATACGCAGTATTTT	CSAGGQGGPTDTQYF
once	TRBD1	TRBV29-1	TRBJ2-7	TGCAGCGTCGCGCAGGGGGCCCAGTCGAACGAGCAGTACTTC	CSVAQGAQSNEQYF
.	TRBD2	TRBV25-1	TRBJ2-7	TGTGCCAGCAGTGAGTGGACTAGCGGGAACTCCTACGAGCAGTACTTC	CASSEWTSGNSYEQYF
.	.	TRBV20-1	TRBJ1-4	TGCAGTGCTAGAGATCCGGCCGGGTTGAATGAAAAACTGTTTTTT	CSARDPAGLNEKLFF
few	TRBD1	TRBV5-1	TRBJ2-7	TGCGCCAGTCGGGACAGGGTAACCTACGAGCAGTACTTC	CASRDRVTYEQYF
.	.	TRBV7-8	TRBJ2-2	TGTGCCAGCAGCCTCACAGAGAACACCGGGGAGCTGTTTTTT	CASSLTENTGELFF
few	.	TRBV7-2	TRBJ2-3	TGTGCCAGCAGCCCAAGGGGGGAACCGCAGTATTTT	CASSPRGEPQYF
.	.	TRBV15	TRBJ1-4	TGTGCCACCAGCAGAGATCTGGGGGAAATACTGTTTTTT	CATSRDLGEILFF
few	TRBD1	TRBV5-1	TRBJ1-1	TGCGCCAGCAGCTTGGGAGGGACAGATGAAGCTTTCTTT	CASSLGGTDEAFF
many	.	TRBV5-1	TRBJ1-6	TGCGCCAGCAGCTTGGAGGTGGCCTCGGGGTCACCCCTCCACTTT	CASSLEVASGSPLHF
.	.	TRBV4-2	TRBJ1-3	TGTGCCAGCAGCCAAGATTGGAGCTCTGGAAACACCATATATTTT	CASSQDWSSGNTIYF
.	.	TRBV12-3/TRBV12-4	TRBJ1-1	TGTGCCAGCAGAAAGGGGGGGGTCACTGAAGCTTTCTTT	CASRKGGVTEAFF
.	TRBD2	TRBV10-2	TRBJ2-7	TGCGCCAGCAAGACGGGAGGCACCTACGAGCAGTACTTC	CASKTGGTYEQYF
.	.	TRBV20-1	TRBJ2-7	TGCAGTGCTAGACCGGGGGGCTTGTTCTACGAGCAGTACTTC	CSARPGGLFYEQYF
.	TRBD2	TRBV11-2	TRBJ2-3	TGTGCCAGCAGCTTTACCTTGGGAGCGGGAGTGGCAGATACGCAGTATTTT	CASSFTLGAGVADTQYF
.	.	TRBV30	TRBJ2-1	TGTGCCTGGAGTGTACAGTGGGCTGAGCAGTTCTTC	CAWSVQWAEQFF
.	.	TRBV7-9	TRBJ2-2	TGTGCCAGCAGCCGCGTGGGCGGGACCGGGGAGCTGTTTTTT	CASSRVGGTGELFF
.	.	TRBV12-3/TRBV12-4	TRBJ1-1	TGTGCCAGCAGACCATCAAGGTCGTGGACTGAAGCTTTCTTT	CASRPSRSWTEAFF
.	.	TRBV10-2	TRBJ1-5	TGCGCCAGCAGTGAACTGGGGCCCCCTAGCAATCAGCCCCAGCATTTT	CASSELGPPSNQPQHF
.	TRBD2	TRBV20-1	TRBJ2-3	TGCAGTGCCGCATCTAGCGGAACTAGCACAGATACGCAGTATTTT	CSAASSGTSTDTQYF
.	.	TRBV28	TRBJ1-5	TGTGCCAGCAGTCCCATTGGGGCAGGGTATAGCAATCAGCCCCAGCATTTT	CASSPIGAGYSNQPQHF
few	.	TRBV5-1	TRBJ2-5	TGCGCCAGCAGCTTCCAAGCGGTCCAAGAGACCCAGTACTTC	CASSFQAVQETQYF
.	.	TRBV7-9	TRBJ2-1	TGTGCCAGCACCCTGGGCGCCATCTCTAGCAATGAGCAGTTCTTC	CASTLGAISSNEQFF
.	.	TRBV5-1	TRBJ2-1	TGCGCCAGCAGCTTAGGGCAAAGGGACAATGAGCAGTTCTTC	CASSLGQRDNEQFF
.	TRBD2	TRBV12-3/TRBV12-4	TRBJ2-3	TGTGCCAGCAAGGCGGGAGGGCACACAGATACGCAGTATTTT	CASKAGGHTDTQYF
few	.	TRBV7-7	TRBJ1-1	TGTGCCAGCAGTCCTTTAGGAGGGGGGGTTTCTGAAGCTTTCTTT	CASSPLGGGVSEAFF
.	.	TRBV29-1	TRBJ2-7	TGCAGCGCCCGGGGCCTAGCCGGCTACGAGCAGTACTTC	CSARGLAGYEQYF
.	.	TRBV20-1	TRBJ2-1	TGCAGTGCTAGATACATCGCCCGGGGCAATGAGCAGTTCTTC	CSARYIARGNEQFF
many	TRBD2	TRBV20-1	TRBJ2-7	TGCAGTGCTCCGACTAGCGGGAGGGCCTCCTACGAGCAGTACTTC	CSAPTSGRASYEQYF
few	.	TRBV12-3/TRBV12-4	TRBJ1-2	TGTGCCAGCAGCAACCAACCCGGGGCCTATGGCTACACCTTC	CASSNQPGAYGYTF
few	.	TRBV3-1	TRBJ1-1	TGTGCCAGCAGCCAAGTCCCCGCGCGAGCTTTCTTT	CASSQVPARAFF
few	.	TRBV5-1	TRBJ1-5	TGCGCCAGCAGCTTGAGGGCTCCTATGGGCGATCAGCCCCAGCATTTT	CASSLRAPMGDQPQHF
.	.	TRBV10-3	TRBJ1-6	TGTGCCATCAGTGAAGGGGGGGCGCAGAATTCACCCCTCCACTTT	CAISEGGAQNSPLHF
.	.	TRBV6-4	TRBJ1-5	TGTGCAGACGTAGGGAGAAATCAGCCCCAGCATTTT	CADVGRNQPQHF
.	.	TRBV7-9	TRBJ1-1	TGTGCCAGCAGCTTTCGGGGTGACCTAGGGTCTGAAGCTTTCTTT	CASSFRGDLGSEAFF
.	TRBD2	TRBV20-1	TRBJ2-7	TGCAGTGCCCACCCGGGACTAGCTTTCTCCTACGAGCAGTACTTC	CSAHPGLAFSYEQYF
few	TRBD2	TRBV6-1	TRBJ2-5	TGTGCCAGCAGTGCCGGGACTAGCGGGACCCAAGAGACCCAGTACTTC	CASSAGTSGTQETQYF
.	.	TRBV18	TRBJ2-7	TGTGCCAGCTCACCAGCGCAAGGAACCTACGAGCAGTACTTC	CASSPAQGTYEQYF
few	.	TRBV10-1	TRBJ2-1	TGCGCCAGCAGAGGAGGCGCGAAAGAAGGCGGTGAGCAGTTCTTC	CASRGGAKEGGEQFF
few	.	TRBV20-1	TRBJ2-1	TGCAGTGCTAGCGAAACCTACAATGAGCAGTTCTTC	CSASETYNEQFF
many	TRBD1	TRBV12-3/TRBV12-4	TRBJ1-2	TGTGCCAGCAGTTCACAGGGGGCGCGGGGCTACACCTTC	CASSSQGARGYTF
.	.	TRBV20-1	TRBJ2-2	TGCAGTGCACCCGGGCTAGCGAACACCGGGGAGCTGTTTTTT	CSAPGLANTGELFF
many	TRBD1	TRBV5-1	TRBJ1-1	TGCGCCAGCAGTTCGACCCCAGGGGGGGTGAACACTGAAGCTTTCTTT	CASSSTPGGVNTEAFF
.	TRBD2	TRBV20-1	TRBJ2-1	TGCAGTGCTAGAGACCGGACTAGCGGGAGTTTCAATGAGCAGTTCTTC	CSARDRTSGSFNEQFF
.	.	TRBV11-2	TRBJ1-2	TGTGCCAGCAGCACCCGGACGGAACTCTATGGCTACACCTTC	CASSTRTELYGYTF
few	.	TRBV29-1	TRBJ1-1	TGCAGCGTTGAAAAGACAGGCGAAGCTTTCTTT	CSVEKTGEAFF
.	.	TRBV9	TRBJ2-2	TGTGCCAGCAGCGTACCCCAGGCCGGGGTCGGGGAGCTGTTTTTT	CASSVPQAGVGELFF
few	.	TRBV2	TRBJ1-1	TGTGCCAGCAGTGAAAGGCTTGCTGAAGCTTTCTTT	CASSERLAEAFF